These T cell receptor beta chains were read from a single sample in a study of control samples from healthy donors and cancer patients. Assay used: immunoSEQ multiplex PCR; TCRdb lists only in-frame clones, some missing. The table shows roughly 130,000 clones, with roughly 84% occurring only once. The sequenced sample was blood. The receptors stem from a man aged 50 to 60 in good health. Both conserved end residues are part of each CDR3. D genes are given only for firm matches. Expanded clones are given a class, and other clones once, few, many or no size at all.

d_gene | j_gene | v_gene | abundance | CDR3nt | CDR3aa
. | TRBJ2-1 | TRBV7-9 | . | TGTGCCAGCAGCTTAAACCATGAGCAGTTCTTC | CASSLNHEQFF
TRBD2 | TRBJ2-7 | TRBV4-2 | . | TGTGCCAGCAGCCAACGTAGCGGGGGGGCATACGAGCAGTACTTC | CASSQRSGGAYEQYF
. | TRBJ2-7 | TRBV4-1 | . | TGCGCCAGCAGCCAAGAGTGGCAGGGACCTCACGAGCAGTACTTC | CASSQEWQGPHEQYF
. | TRBJ2-2 | TRBV30 | once | TGTGCCCGTCAACAGGGGGGGACCGGGGAGCTGTTTTTT | CARQQGGTGELFF
. | TRBJ1-2 | TRBV3-1/TRBV3-2 | . | TGTGCCAGCAGCCAAGAGGGAGGGTTAGGCTACACCTTC | CASSQEGGLGYTF
. | TRBJ2-7 | TRBV3-1/TRBV3-2 | . | TGTGCCAGCAGCCAAGGGGTTCAGCAGTACTTC | CASSQGVQQYF
. | TRBJ2-1 | TRBV2 | . | TGTGCCAGCAGTGAAACGGATGAGCAGTTCTTC | CASSETDEQFF
. | TRBJ1-5 | TRBV27 | . | TGTGCCAGCAGTTTACCCGGACGGCCCCAGCATTTT | CASSLPGRPQHF
TRBD2 | TRBJ2-3 | TRBV27 | . | TGTGCCAGCAGTTTTTCGCGGGGGGCCAACACAGATACGCAGTATTTT | CASSFSRGANTDTQYF
. | TRBJ1-2 | TRBV20-1 | once | TGCAGTGCTAGAGACGGTAGGGGCTACACCTTC | CSARDGRGYTF